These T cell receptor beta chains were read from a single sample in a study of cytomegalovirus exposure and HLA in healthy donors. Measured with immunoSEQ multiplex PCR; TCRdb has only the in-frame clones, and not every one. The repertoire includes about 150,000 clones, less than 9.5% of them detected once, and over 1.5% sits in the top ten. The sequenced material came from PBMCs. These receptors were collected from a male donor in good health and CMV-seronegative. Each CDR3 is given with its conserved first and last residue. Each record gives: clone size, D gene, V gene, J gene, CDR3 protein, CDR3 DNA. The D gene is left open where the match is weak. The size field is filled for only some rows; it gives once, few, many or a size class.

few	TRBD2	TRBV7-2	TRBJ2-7	CASSLGLGTSGYEQYF	TGTGCCAGCAGCTTAGGATTAGGGACTAGCGGCTACGAGCAGTACTTC
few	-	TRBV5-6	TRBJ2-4	CASSLRGLAKNIQYF	TGTGCCAGCAGTTTAAGAGGATTAGCCAAAAACATTCAGTACTTC
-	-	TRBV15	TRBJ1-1	CATSRAEGDTEAFF	TGTGCCACCAGCAGAGCGGAGGGAGATACTGAAGCTTTCTTT
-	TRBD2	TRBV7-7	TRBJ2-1	CARTSGFPSSYNEQFF	TGTGCCAGGACTAGCGGGTTTCCTAGCTCCTACAATGAGCAGTTCTTC
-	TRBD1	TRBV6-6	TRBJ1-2	CASSPPGTDYGYTF	TGTGCCAGCAGCCCTCCCGGGACAGACTATGGCTACACCTTC
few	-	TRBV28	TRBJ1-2	CASHDSSNYGYTF	TGTGCCAGCCATGACAGTTCTAACTATGGCTACACCTTC
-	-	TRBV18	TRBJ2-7	CASSPPTDFYEQYF	TGTGCCAGCTCACCACCCACAGATTTCTACGAGCAGTACTTC
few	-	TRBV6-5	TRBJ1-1	CASSYTGNTEAFF	TGTGCCAGCAGTTACACAGGGAACACTGAAGCTTTCTTT
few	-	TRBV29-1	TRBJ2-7	CSAQTGRGAHEQYF	TGCAGCGCCCAAACCGGCAGGGGAGCCCACGAGCAGTACTTC
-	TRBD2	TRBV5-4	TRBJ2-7	CASSLAWGPGTSGNEQYF	TGTGCCAGCAGCTTGGCCTGGGGCCCCGGGACTAGCGGGAACGAGCAGTACTTC
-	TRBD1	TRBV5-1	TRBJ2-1	CASSLALFIGTGGHEQFF	TGCGCCAGCAGCTTGGCGTTATTTATTGGGACAGGGGGCCATGAGCAGTTCTTC
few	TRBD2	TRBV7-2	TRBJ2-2	CASSPELAGGRELFF	TGTGCCAGCAGCCCCGAGCTAGCGGGGGGTCGGGAGCTGTTTTTT
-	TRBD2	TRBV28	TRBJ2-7	CASSFLPTSGATYEQYF	TGTGCCAGCAGTTTCCTCCCAACGAGCGGGGCAACCTACGAGCAGTACTTC